A single sample gave rise to the 24 T cell receptor beta chains below, sequenced in a study of cytomegalovirus exposure and HLA in healthy donors. The PCR had 60 Vbeta and 13 Jbeta primers. Data came from immunoSEQ multiplex PCR; TCRdb stores just in-frame clones and leaves some out. The sample includes some 77,000 clones, 80% of them seen just once. The specimen sequenced was PBMCs. These receptors were obtained from a woman in her forties or fifties in good health and CMV-seropositive.

The chain has TRBV27 and TRBJ2-3; D ambiguous. The V gene's germline CDR1 is MNHEY and CDR2 SMNVEV (reference sequence). Trimming took 5 bases from V and 1 from J, leaving 16 bases between them. The CDR3 covers 16 residues. The CDR3 spells CASSPLLPVGTDTQYF. CDR3 in DNA: TGTGCCAGCAGTCCCCTTTTACCGGTGGGCACAGATACGCAGTATTTT.

The chain combines TRBV6-1 with TRBJ2-7, with 9 bases lining up with TRBD1. The trim removed 6 bases at V and 6 bases at J, leaving 9 bases unmatched. The CDR3 length is 14 residues. The germline V gene encodes CDR1 MNHNS and CDR2 SASEGT. The CDR3 sequence is CASRPRDRESEQYF. The CDR3 bases are TGTGCCAGCAGGCCCCGGGACAGGGAGTCCGAGCAGTACTTC.

The sample holds a few counts of this clone. The CDR3 coding sequence is TGTGCCAGCAGTAACGACAGGGGTGGTCTTCAAACCCTCCACTTT. It translates to CASSNDRGGLQTLHF. This chain joins TRBV6-1 and TRBJ1-6; 8 bases align to TRBD1. This CDR3 is built from 15 residues. Per germline, CDR1 MNHNS and CDR2 SASEGT. The J segment lost 14 bases and the V segment lost 5 bases, leaving 14 bases of the junction unmatched.

This sequence joins TRBV5-6 and TRBJ2-2; D might be TRBD1 (6 bases). The germline V gene encodes CDR1 SGHDT and CDR2 YYEEEE. CDR3 length: 13 residues. Between the trimmed V and J ends, which lost 3 bases and 7 bases, there was a span of 10 bases. The CDR3 reads CASSSQGFGELFF. For the CDR3, the DNA is TGTGCCAGCAGCTCCCAGGGGTTCGGGGAGCTGTTTTTT.

This clone was seen a single time. J is TRBJ1-4 and V is TRBV6-1; D perhaps matches TRBD1 (5 bases). Germline CDR1 and CDR2: MNHNS and SASEGT. The CDR3 loop spans 11 amino acids. The V gene lost 11 bases and the J gene lost 8 bases, with 12 bases spanning the gap. In DNA form, the CDR3 reads TGTGCCTCCCGGAGGGACGAAAAACTGTTTTTT. Its protein is CASRRDEKLFF.

Worth noting for this clone: The same CDR3 also results from other DNA sequences found in this sample. This chain uses TRBV5-1 with TRBJ2-6; D is unresolved. CDR3 size: 15 residues. The V gene lost 0 bases and the J gene lost 1 base, with 5 bases spanning the gap. CDR1 is SGHRS and CDR2 is YFSETQ in the germline V gene. This CDR3 is CASSLAGSGANVLTF. CDR3 in DNA: TGCGCCAGCAGCTTGGCCGGGTCTGGGGCCAACGTCCTGACTTTC.

This clone showed up just once. V usage is TRBV6-1 and J usage is TRBJ1-2; D uncertain. The V end was cut by 1 base, the J end by 2 bases, with 8 bases between. CDR1 and CDR2 from the germline V gene are MNHNS and SASEGT. The CDR3 runs to 14 residues. CDR3 residues: CASSEGEFNYGYTF. The CDR3 region has the DNA TGTGCCAGCAGTGAAGGGGAGTTCAACTATGGCTACACCTTC.

This chain links TRBV4-2 with TRBJ1-2, with D unclear. The germline CDR1 and CDR2 sequences are LGHNA and YNFKEQ. The CDR3 totals 16 residues. The germline V and J ends were trimmed by 3 bases and 4 bases, with 18 bases remaining between them. The CDR3 loop reads CASSQPRERIVYGYTF. DNA of the CDR3: TGTGCCAGCAGCCAGCCCCGGGAGCGAATAGTCTATGGCTACACCTTC.

The CDR3 sequence: CASSVAATQYF. DNA of the CDR3: TGCGCCAGCAGTGTTGCGGCGACCCAGTACTTC. This rearrangement joins TRBV10-2 to TRBJ2-5; D is uncertain. From germline, CDR1 is WSHSY and CDR2 SAAADI. This CDR3 has 11 residues. With 4 bases removed from V and 7 bases from J, the gap between germline ends came to 7 bases.

The chain has TRBV6-6 and TRBJ2-5; D perhaps matches TRBD2 (6 bases). The CDR3 is made up of 13 amino acids. The V gene lost 2 bases and the J gene lost 10 bases, with 14 bases spanning the gap. From germline, CDR1 is MNHNY and CDR2 SVGAGI (reference sequence). CDR3 nucleotide sequence: TGTGCCAGCAGTTACCGCACGTCAGCGGGCCAGTACTTC. Translated: CASSYRTSAGQYF.

J is TRBJ1-1 and V is TRBV29-1, with D possibly being TRBD1 (6 bases). The V gene's germline CDR1 is SQVTM and CDR2 ANQGSEA. Trimming left V 7 bases short and J 5 bases short, with 14 bases between. The CDR3 covers 12 residues. The CDR3 is CSATGIETEAFF. CDR3 nucleotide sequence: TGCAGCGCAACAGGGATTGAGACTGAAGCTTTCTTT.

Remarks on this clone: An end of the junction does not agree with germline; a read error may underlie this. This CDR3 is also generated by other DNA sequences in the sample. The chain uses TRBV9 and TRBJ1-2; D is undetermined. Germline CDR1 SGDLS, CDR2 YYNGEE. The CDR3 runs 16 residues. CDR3 nucleotides: TGCGCCAGCAGCGTAGGTGGAGGCAGCACCTTCTATGGCTACACCTTC. It translates to CASSVGGGSTFYGYTF.

The chain employs TRBV18 and TRBJ1-1; D gene ambiguous. With 0 bases removed from V and 1 base from J, the gap between germline ends came to 9 bases. This CDR3 has 15 residues. Germline V gene lookup returns CDR1 KGHSH and CDR2 LQKENI. The DNA of the CDR3 is TGTGCCAGCTCACCACCGGGCAGGCAGAACACTGAAGCTTTCTTT. As protein: CASSPPGRQNTEAFF.

In its sample, this clone was seen once. CDR3 coding DNA: TGTGCCAGCAGCCGGACAGGGGGACGGGCGAACACCGGGGAGCTGTTTTTT. It specifies CASSRTGGRANTGELFF. This rearrangement joins TRBV4-2 to TRBJ2-2; 10 positions agree with TRBD1. The CDR3 loop spans 17 amino acids. Germline CDR1 is LGHNA and CDR2 is YNFKEQ. The junction had 5 bases not matched to a gene; V was cut back by 4 bases and J by 0 bases.

This clone has just a few counts. This chain links TRBV11-3 with TRBJ2-3; 7 nucleotides match TRBD2. Germline V gene lookup returns CDR1 SGHNT and CDR2 YENEEA. The V segment lost 5 bases and the J segment 3 bases; nucleotides outside the gene matches: 8. The CDR3 has 15 amino acids. This CDR3 is CASSPLGGRTDTQYF. DNA of the CDR3: TGTGCCAGCAGCCCTCTGGGCGGGAGAACAGATACGCAGTATTTT.

This chain connects TRBV9 to TRBJ1-3, with TRBD1 as a possible D gene (6 bases). This CDR3 is 19 amino acids long. Trimming took 0 bases from V and 8 from J, leaving 27 bases between them. Germline V CDR1 and CDR2: SGDLS, YYNGEE. The CDR3 sequence: CASSVGRMGAGTAGDTIYF. The DNA for the CDR3 is TGTGCCAGCAGCGTAGGTCGGATGGGGGCCGGGACGGCAGGCGACACCATATATTTT. The whole variable domain, filled in from reference TRBV9 and TRBJ1-3, reads DSGVTQTPKHLITATGQRVTLRCSPRSGDLSVYWYQQSLDQGLQFLIQYYNGEERAKGNILERFSAQQFPDLHSELNLSSLELGDSALYFCASSVGRMGAGTAGDTIYFGEGSWLTVV.

The chain is built from TRBV5-6 and TRBJ2-7; D not resolved. The CDR3 sequence is 13 residues long. The germline V gene has CDR1 SGHDT and CDR2 YYEEEE. Trimming removed 4 bases from V and 6 bases from J, with 14 bases in between. CDR3 amino acids: CASSHHVGPEQYV. CDR3 in DNA: TGTGCCAGCAGCCATCACGTTGGGCCCGAGCAGTACGTC.

The chain links TRBV4-2 to TRBJ2-2; the match to TRBD2 covers 10 bases. The CDR3 loop spans 17 amino acids. Trimming took 4 bases from V and 5 from J; bases not matched to a gene: 10. The germline gives CDR1 LGHNA, CDR2 YNFKEQ. The CDR3 protein is CASSPSHSGGSTGELFF. The CDR3 DNA follows: TGTGCCAGCAGCCCTTCTCATAGCGGGGGGTCTACCGGGGAGCTGTTTTTT.

V usage is TRBV10-3 and J usage is TRBJ1-2; D gene uncertain. CDR3 length: 16 amino acids. V lost 6 bases, J lost 0 bases, and 17 bases lay in between. Germline V lookup: CDR1 ENHRY, CDR2 SYGVKD. Written as DNA, the CDR3 is TGTGCCATCAGCGATCTGAGGGCCGGATCTAACTATGGCTACACCTTC. Encoded protein: CAISDLRAGSNYGYTF.

For this clone: At one end, the junction sequence differs from germline, possibly due to a read error. This chain uses TRBV7-9 with TRBJ1-3, with 9 bases matching TRBD1. The CDR3 is made up of 17 amino acids. Germline V gene lookup returns CDR1 SEHNR and CDR2 FQNEAQ (reference sequence). The DNA for the CDR3 is TGTTCCAGCAGGAACCCGGACAGGGGTCCCTCTGGAAACACCATATATTTT. This translates into CSSRNPDRGPSGNTIYF.

V is TRBV25-1 and J is TRBJ1-2; D unresolved. Germline V lookup: CDR1 MGHDK, CDR2 SYGVNS. V lost 8 bases and J 4 bases, leaving 11 bases between the germline ends. There are 12 residues in the CDR3. For the CDR3, the DNA is TGTGCCAGCTCGATGCTTAGCTATGGCTACACCTTC. It encodes CASSMLSYGYTF.

In this sample, this clone turned up once. The V call is TRBV2, the J call TRBJ1-2; 8 bases align to TRBD1. The trim removed 4 bases at V and 4 bases at J, leaving 14 bases unmatched. Per the germline V gene, CDR1 is SNHLY and CDR2 is FYNNEI. The CDR3 runs to 17 residues. The CDR3 nucleotides are TGTGCCAGCAGTGTTTTAGGACAGGGCGCTTCACCCTATGGCTACACCTTC. Translating it yields CASSVLGQGASPYGYTF.

This clone was detected a few times. V is TRBV29-1 and J is TRBJ2-2; maybe TRBD1 (5 bases). This CDR3 has 13 amino acids. The V end was cut by 7 bases, the J end by 4 bases, with 13 bases between. CDR1 SQVTM and CDR2 ANQGSEA come from the germline V gene. Here the CDR3 DNA reads TGCAGCGGCGTCTTCAGGGCCACCGGGGAGCTGTTTTTT. Its translation: CSGVFRATGELFF.

The chain links TRBV5-4 to TRBJ2-3; no firm D call. The V end was cut by 4 bases, the J end by 1 base, with 10 bases between. The CDR3 runs 14 residues. CDR1 is SGHNT, CDR2 YYREEE, per germline (reference sequence). DNA for the CDR3: TGTGCCAGCAGCCTATCCTACGGCACAGATACGCAGTATTTT. Translated: CASSLSYGTDTQYF.